This paragraph covers one TCR beta chain sequence. The data originate from a study of cytomegalovirus exposure and HLA in healthy donors. The CDR3 is 13 amino acids. V shed 0 bases and J shed 4 bases, with 6 bases lying between them. Germline CDR1 is MNHNS and CDR2 is SASEGT. The data were produced by immunoSEQ multiplex PCR, yet TCRdb's version contains in-frame clones alone and is incomplete. This sample yields 90,000 to 130,000 clones, of which roughly 90% are seen a single time; approximately 1.9% belongs to the top ten. Input material: PBMCs. V gene TRBV6-1 combines with J gene TRBJ1-2, with D unclear. The TCR was taken from a woman aged 18-29 years in good health and CMV-seronegative. CDR3 sequence reads: CASSEARGYGYTF. The CDR3 DNA sequence: TGTGCCAGCAGTGAAGCTCGCGGCTATGGCTACACCTTC.